This T cell receptor beta chain emerged from a study of cytomegalovirus exposure and HLA in healthy donors. The PCR had 60 Vbeta and 13 Jbeta primers. Produced via immunoSEQ multiplex PCR; TCRdb's table is partial and in-frame only. The sample lists roughly 92,000 clones; about 80% were seen once. Per germline, CDR1 SGDLS and CDR2 YYNGEE. The length of the CDR3 is 13 residues. V gave up 1 base and J gave up 12 bases, with 15 bases separating them. The specimen sequenced was PBMCs. J is TRBJ2-3 and V is TRBV9; D is perhaps TRBD2 (5 bases). The sequence was obtained from a woman in her 50s in good health and CMV-seropositive. CDR3 bases: TGTGCCAGCAGCGTAAGGGTAGCGCCACCCCAGTATTTT. It encodes CASSVRVAPPQYF.